This is a list of T cell receptor beta chains from one sample in a study of technical replicates of blood from a handful of donors. Some clones are missing from TCRdb's copy, which holds only in-frame ones; the method was immunoSEQ multiplex PCR. The data hold more than 75,000 clones, with 85% to 95% observed a single time. The sample comprised T cells isolated from PBMCs. These receptors were obtained from a human donor in good health. The CDR3 runs from the conserved cysteine through the conserved F or W. The D gene is left open where the match is weak. The listing skips clone size in some rows; elsewhere it reads once, few, many or a size class.

d_gene	v_gene	abundance	j_gene	CDR3nt	CDR3aa
NA	TRBV19	NA	TRBJ1-2	TGTGCCAGTGGCCCCAATAGGTCGCGGGGGTACACCTTC	CASGPNRSRGYTF
TRBD1	TRBV12-5	NA	TRBJ1-1	TGTGCTAGTGGTTCTCATCCGGGACAGGGGTCATTAGAAGCTTTCTTT	CASGSHPGQGSLEAFF
TRBD1	TRBV6-6	NA	TRBJ1-1	TGTGCCAGCAGTTACCCGCCCGGACAGGTGAACACTGAAGCTTTCTTT	CASSYPPGQVNTEAFF
NA	TRBV29-1	NA	TRBJ2-1	TGCAGCGTTGAAGCCGAGGAGGTCGAGCAGTTCTTC	CSVEAEEVEQFF
TRBD2	TRBV7-4	NA	TRBJ2-7	TGTGCCCGGGATTATGGGGGGCAGACTAGCGGTTGCTCGTCCTACGAGCAGTACTTC	CARDYGGQTSGCSSYEQYF
NA	TRBV13	NA	TRBJ2-1	TGTGCCAGCAGCTTAGGACTAGCTGTTTCCCGGGGCGAGCAGTTCTTC	CASSLGLAVSRGEQFF
NA	TRBV4-1	NA	TRBJ2-7	TGCGCCAGCAGCCAAGTTAAGGGCAGGGCAGTCTACGAGCAGTACTTC	CASSQVKGRAVYEQYF
TRBD1	TRBV19	NA	TRBJ1-1	TGTGCCAGCGAAGTTAGACAGGGGGGCACTGAAGCTTTCTTT	CASEVRQGGTEAFF
TRBD1	TRBV2	NA	TRBJ1-1	TGTGCCACGACGGGACAGCTGAACACTGAAGCTTTCTTT	CATTGQLNTEAFF
NA	TRBV19	NA	TRBJ2-7	TGTGCCAGTAGTATAGATGGTAGCGGCTCCTACGAGCAGTACTTC	CASSIDGSGSYEQYF
TRBD1	TRBV5-1	NA	TRBJ2-4	TGCGCCAGCGGGACAGGGGAAAACATTCAGTACTTC	CASGTGENIQYF
TRBD1	TRBV2	NA	TRBJ1-4	TGTGCCAGCAGCGCCGACAGGGCAACTAATGAAAAACTGTTTTTT	CASSADRATNEKLFF
NA	TRBV2	once	TRBJ1-6	TGTGCCAGCAGGCTGAGCGGGGCCCTCCACTTT	CASRLSGALHF
NA	TRBV15	NA	TRBJ1-3	TGTGCCACCAGCCCCGCCGGGGATGCGGGAAACACCATATATTTT	CATSPAGDAGNTIYF
TRBD1	TRBV11-2	NA	TRBJ1-1	TGTGCCAGCAGCTTGCGTTTAGGAGGGGGCTTGGGCACTGAAGCTTTCTTT	CASSLRLGGGLGTEAFF
NA	TRBV5-4	NA	TRBJ2-1	TGTGCCAGCAGCTTGGGACTAGGGATGAATGAGCAGTTCTTC	CASSLGLGMNEQFF
NA	TRBV28	NA	TRBJ2-7	TGTGCCAGCAGTACGGGTTCGAAAGGTCCCAACTACGAGCAGTACTTC	CASSTGSKGPNYEQYF
TRBD2	TRBV6-1	NA	TRBJ2-7	TGTGCCAGCAGTGAGGGACTAGCGGGGCAATACGAGCAGTACTTC	CASSEGLAGQYEQYF
TRBD2	TRBV5-1	NA	TRBJ2-7	TGCGCCAGCAGCTTGGTCTCGGGAGGGGGCTACGAGCAGTACTTC	CASSLVSGGGYEQYF
TRBD1	TRBV27	once	TRBJ1-2	TGTGCCAGCCGGGACAGAGGGCGTAGAGGCTACACCTTC	CASRDRGRRGYTF
NA	TRBV5-4	NA	TRBJ1-1	TGTGCCAGCAGCTTGGCGGGAGCGAACACTGAAGCTTTCTTT	CASSLAGANTEAFF
NA	TRBV6-5	NA	TRBJ2-1	TGTGCCAGCAGTGGAGCCGGGGATGAGCAGTTCTTC	CASSGAGDEQFF
NA	TRBV9	NA	TRBJ2-5	TGTGCCAGCAGCGATGGTAGGGGGGGGCAGGGAGAGACCCAGTACTTC	CASSDGRGGQGETQYF
NA	TRBV11-1	NA	TRBJ2-7	TGTGCCAGCAGCTTAAGCTCCGGGACTTATACCTCCTACGAGCAGTACTTC	CASSLSSGTYTSYEQYF
TRBD2	TRBV5-1	NA	TRBJ2-1	TGCGCCAGCAGCCTAGCGGGGGGCAGGAATGAGCAGTTCTTC	CASSLAGGRNEQFF
TRBD2	TRBV9	NA	TRBJ2-3	TGTGCCAGCAGCGTGGGGACTAGTGGGTCCACAGATACGCAGTATTTT	CASSVGTSGSTDTQYF
NA	TRBV6-5	few	TRBJ1-1	TGTGCCAGCAGTCCCGGGAGGGTGTACACTGAAGCTTTCTTT	CASSPGRVYTEAFF
NA	TRBV7-9	NA	TRBJ2-3	TGTGCCAGCAGCTTGTGGCGGGCGGTCACAGATACGCAGTATTTT	CASSLWRAVTDTQYF
TRBD2	TRBV4-1	NA	TRBJ2-2	TGCGCCAGCAACGAAGCGGGGGGGCGTAGGGCCGGGGAGCTGTTTTTT	CASNEAGGRRAGELFF
NA	TRBV10-3	NA	TRBJ1-1	TGTGCCATCAGTGATGGGTACAGCTCGAACACTGAAGCTTTCTTT	CAISDGYSSNTEAFF
TRBD1	TRBV2	NA	TRBJ1-1	TGTGCCAGCAGTGCTAGGACAGGGGCATCGGAAGCTTTCTTT	CASSARTGASEAFF
TRBD1	TRBV4-2	NA	TRBJ2-6	TGTGCCAGCAGCCAAGAACAGGGGGCTGGGGCCAACGTCCTGACTTTC	CASSQEQGAGANVLTF
NA	TRBV30	NA	TRBJ1-2	TGTGCCTGGAGCCTTCGACAAGATGGCTACACCTTC	CAWSLRQDGYTF
TRBD2	TRBV19	NA	TRBJ2-7	TGTGCCAGTAGTATAGTCGGGGGGGTGACCTACGAGCAGTACTTC	CASSIVGGVTYEQYF
TRBD1	TRBV6-5	NA	TRBJ1-4	TGTGCCAGCAGTTACGTTGGGACAGGGCACGAAAAACTGTTTTTT	CASSYVGTGHEKLFF
TRBD1	TRBV28	NA	TRBJ1-1	TGTGCCAGCAGTATCCCGGGACAGAAAGCTTTCTTT	CASSIPGQKAFF
NA	TRBV28	NA	TRBJ1-5	TGTGCCCTTAATGGGGGGGGCTCGATTCAGCCCCAGCATTTT	CALNGGGSIQPQHF
TRBD1	TRBV25-1	NA	TRBJ1-4	TGTGCCAGCAGCCAGGGGGATGCAACTAATGAAAAACTGTTTTTT	CASSQGDATNEKLFF
NA	TRBV10-2	NA	TRBJ1-2	TGCGCCAGCGGAGTCCAGGGGAGCTACACCTTC	CASGVQGSYTF
NA	TRBV5-5	NA	TRBJ1-6	TGTGCCAGCAGCTTATCACAGGCCGCATATAATTCACCCCTCCACTTT	CASSLSQAAYNSPLHF
NA	TRBV21-1	NA	TRBJ2-7	TGTGCCAGCAGCAAAGCGGGACAGGGGTTGTACGAGCAGTACTTC	CASSKAGQGLYEQYF
NA	TRBV6-5	medium-sized	TRBJ1-1	TGTGCCAGCAGCAGGGAAGGTACTGAAGCTTTCTTT	CASSREGTEAFF
NA	TRBV9	NA	TRBJ2-3	TGTGCCAGCAGCGCCTCGGGGGCAGATACGCAGTATTTT	CASSASGADTQYF
NA	TRBV5-1	NA	TRBJ2-1	TGCGCCAGCAGCTTGGCTACAGGATACAATGAGCAGTTCTTC	CASSLATGYNEQFF
NA	TRBV5-5	NA	TRBJ2-5	TGTGCCAGCAGGGCCGGGTCGGAGACCCAGTACTTC	CASRAGSETQYF
TRBD1	TRBV5-6	NA	TRBJ1-1	TGTGCCAGCAGCTCCTCGGCAGGGGGGAGGACTGAAGCTTTCTTT	CASSSSAGGRTEAFF
NA	TRBV4-1	NA	TRBJ2-1	TGCGCCAGCAGCCAAGTTACTGGGCAGAGTAAGAATGAGCAGTTCTTC	CASSQVTGQSKNEQFF
TRBD2	TRBV4-1	NA	TRBJ2-2	TGCGCCAGCAGCCCGACTAGCGGGGGATACACCGGGGAGCTGTTTTTT	CASSPTSGGYTGELFF
TRBD2	TRBV28	NA	TRBJ2-1	TGTGCCAGCAGCTGGGGAGGTTGGACTAGCGAGCCAAGCTCCTACAATGAGCAGTTCTTC	CASSWGGWTSEPSSYNEQFF
TRBD1	TRBV11-3	NA	TRBJ1-1	TGTGCCAGCAGCTTAGAAGGGCTGGGACAGGTGTCCACTGAAGCTTTCTTT	CASSLEGLGQVSTEAFF
NA	TRBV19	NA	TRBJ2-1	TGTGCCAGTAGTTTCCAGGGAAGAGTCTACAATGAGCAGTTCTTC	CASSFQGRVYNEQFF
NA	TRBV5-1	NA	TRBJ1-3	TGCGCCAGCAGCCAGGCGAGCTCTGGAAACACCATATATTTT	CASSQASSGNTIYF
NA	TRBV9	once	TRBJ2-2	TGTGCCAGCAGCGTAGCCAGGGGGGACCCGAACACCGGGGAGCTGTTTTTT	CASSVARGDPNTGELFF
NA	TRBV10-3	few	TRBJ2-5	TGTGCCATCAGTGAGGAGGGTGGAGCAACCCAGTACTTC	CAISEEGGATQYF
NA	TRBV29-1	NA	TRBJ2-3	TGCAGCGTTGCGGGCGGAGGGGGCAGGGATACGCAGTATTTT	CSVAGGGGRDTQYF
TRBD2	TRBV29-1	NA	TRBJ2-3	TGCAGCGTCGGGACTAGCGGGAGCGGCGGGGATACGCAGTATTTT	CSVGTSGSGGDTQYF
TRBD2	TRBV4-1	NA	TRBJ2-2	TGCGCCAGCAGCCAAGATGTGGGACTAGCGGGACCGGTGGCCGGGGAGCTGTTTTTT	CASSQDVGLAGPVAGELFF